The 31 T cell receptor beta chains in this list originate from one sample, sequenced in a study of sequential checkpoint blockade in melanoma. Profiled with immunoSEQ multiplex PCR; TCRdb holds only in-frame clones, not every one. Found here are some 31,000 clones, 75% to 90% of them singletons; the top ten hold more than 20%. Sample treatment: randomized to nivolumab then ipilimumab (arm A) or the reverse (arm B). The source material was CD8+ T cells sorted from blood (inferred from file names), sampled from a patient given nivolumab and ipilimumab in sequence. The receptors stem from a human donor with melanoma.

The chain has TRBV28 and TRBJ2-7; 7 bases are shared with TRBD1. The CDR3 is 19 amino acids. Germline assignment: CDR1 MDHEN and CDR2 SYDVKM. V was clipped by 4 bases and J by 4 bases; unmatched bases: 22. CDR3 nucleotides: TGTGCCAGCAGTTCCCCGGCGGCTGAGGGCAGGGGGTTTTTGTACGAGCAGTACTTC. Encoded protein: CASSSPAAEGRGFLYEQYF.

The CDR3 here is CASSTWTGDEQYF. CDR3 nucleotide sequence: TGTGCCAGTAGTACCTGGACAGGGGACGAGCAGTACTTC. V usage is TRBV19 and J usage is TRBJ2-7, with 9 bases matching TRBD1. Unmatched junction bases numbered 3, after V lost 4 bases and J lost 5 bases. CDR1 and CDR2 (germline): LNHDA, SQIVND (reference sequence). This CDR3 spans 13 amino acids. The complete variable domain, with remaining parts taken from reference TRBV19 and TRBJ2-7, reads DGGITQSPKYLFRKEGQNVTLSCEQNLNHDAMYWYRQDPGQGLRLIYYSQIVNDFQKGDIAEGYSVSREKKESFPLTVTSAQKNPTAFYLCASSTWTGDEQYFGPGTRLTVT.

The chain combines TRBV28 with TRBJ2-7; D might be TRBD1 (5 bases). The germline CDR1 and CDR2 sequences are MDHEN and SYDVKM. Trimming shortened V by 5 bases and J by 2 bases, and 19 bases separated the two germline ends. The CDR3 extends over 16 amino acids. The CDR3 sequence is CASSPLRPGHAYEQYF. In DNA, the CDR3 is TGTGCCAGCAGTCCACTTCGGCCCGGACACGCCTACGAGCAGTACTTC. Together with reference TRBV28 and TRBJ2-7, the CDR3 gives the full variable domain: DVKVTQSSRYLVKRTGEKVFLECVQDMDHENMFWYRQDPGLGLRLIYFSYDVKMKEKGDIPEGYSVSREKKERFSLILESASTNQTSMYLCASSPLRPGHAYEQYFGPGTRLTVT.

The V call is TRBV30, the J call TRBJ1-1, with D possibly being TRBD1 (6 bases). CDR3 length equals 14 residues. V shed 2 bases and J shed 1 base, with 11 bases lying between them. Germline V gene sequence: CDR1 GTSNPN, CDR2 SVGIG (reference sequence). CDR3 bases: TGTGCCTGGAGTCCCGGGACACAGAACACTGAAGCTTTCTTT. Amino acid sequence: CAWSPGTQNTEAFF.

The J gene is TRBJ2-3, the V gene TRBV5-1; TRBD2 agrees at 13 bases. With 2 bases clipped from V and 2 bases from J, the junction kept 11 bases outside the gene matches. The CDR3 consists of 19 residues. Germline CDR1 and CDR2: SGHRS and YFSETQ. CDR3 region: CASSFRLAGGSSLTDTQYF. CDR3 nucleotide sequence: TGCGCCAGCAGCTTTAGACTAGCGGGAGGATCCAGTCTCACAGATACGCAGTATTTT.

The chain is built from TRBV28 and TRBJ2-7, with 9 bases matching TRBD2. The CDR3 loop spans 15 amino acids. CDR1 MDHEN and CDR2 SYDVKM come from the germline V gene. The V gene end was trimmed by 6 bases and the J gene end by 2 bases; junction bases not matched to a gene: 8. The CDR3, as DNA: TGTGCCAGCAGACTAACTAGCGGGCGGACCTACGAGCAGTACTTC. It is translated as CASRLTSGRTYEQYF.

CDR3 coding DNA: TGTGCCAGCAGCCAGGGGACAGACTCCTATGGCTACACCTTC. Amino acids: CASSQGTDSYGYTF. This chain connects TRBV7-6 to TRBJ1-2; 7 bases line up with TRBD1. The CDR3 is made up of 14 amino acids. J lost 4 bases, V lost 5 bases, and 7 bases had no gene match. Germline V gives CDR1 SGHVS, CDR2 FNYEAQ.

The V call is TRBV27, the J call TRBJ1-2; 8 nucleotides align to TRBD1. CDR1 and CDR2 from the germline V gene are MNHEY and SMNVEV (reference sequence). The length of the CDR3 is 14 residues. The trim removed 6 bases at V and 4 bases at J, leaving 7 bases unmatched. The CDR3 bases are TGTGCCAGCAGCCCCAGGGGGCTATTCTATGGCTACACCTTC. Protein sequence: CASSPRGLFYGYTF.

CDR3 sequence reads: CASSVQPGLPLGTQYF. The CDR3 DNA is TGTGCCAGCAGCGTACAGCCGGGACTCCCCTTGGGGACCCAGTACTTC. The V call is TRBV11-2, the J call TRBJ2-5; a possible D gene is TRBD2 (6 bases). CDR1 is SGHAT, CDR2 FQNNGV, per germline. The ends were cut back, 5 bases at V and 7 bases at J, with 23 bases in the middle. This CDR3 contains 16 residues. Full variable domain (missing parts from reference TRBV11-2 and TRBJ2-5): EAGVAQSPRYKIIEKRQSVAFWCNPISGHATLYWYQQILGQGPKLLIQFQNNGVVDDSQLPKDRFSAERLKGVDSTLKIQPAKLEDSAVYLCASSVQPGLPLGTQYFGPGTRLLVL.

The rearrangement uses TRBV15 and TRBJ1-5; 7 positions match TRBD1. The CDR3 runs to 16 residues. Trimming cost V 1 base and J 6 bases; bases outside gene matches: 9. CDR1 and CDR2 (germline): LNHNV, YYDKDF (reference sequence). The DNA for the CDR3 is TGTGCCACCAGCAGAGGCAGAACAGGGGATGGTCAGCCCCAGCATTTT. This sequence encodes CATSRGRTGDGQPQHF.

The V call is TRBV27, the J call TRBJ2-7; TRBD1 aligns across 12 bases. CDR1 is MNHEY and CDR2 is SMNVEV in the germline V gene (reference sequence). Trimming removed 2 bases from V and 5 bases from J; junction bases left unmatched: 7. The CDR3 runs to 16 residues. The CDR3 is CASSLVLGTGGHEQYF. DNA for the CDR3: TGTGCCAGCAGTTTAGTCTTGGGGACAGGGGGCCACGAGCAGTACTTC.

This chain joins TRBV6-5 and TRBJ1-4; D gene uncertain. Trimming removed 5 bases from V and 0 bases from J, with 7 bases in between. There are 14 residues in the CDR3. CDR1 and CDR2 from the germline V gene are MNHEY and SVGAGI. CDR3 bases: TGTGCCAGCAGTAGGCTAGCAACTAATGAAAAACTGTTTTTT. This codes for CASSRLATNEKLFF.

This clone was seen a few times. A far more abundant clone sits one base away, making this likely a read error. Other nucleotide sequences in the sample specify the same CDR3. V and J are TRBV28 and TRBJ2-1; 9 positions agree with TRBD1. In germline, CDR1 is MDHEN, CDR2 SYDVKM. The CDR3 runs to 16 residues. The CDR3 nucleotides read TGTGCTAGCAGGGCCCTCAAGGGACAGGGCTTCAATGAGCAGTTCTTC. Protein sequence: CASRALKGQGFNEQFF.

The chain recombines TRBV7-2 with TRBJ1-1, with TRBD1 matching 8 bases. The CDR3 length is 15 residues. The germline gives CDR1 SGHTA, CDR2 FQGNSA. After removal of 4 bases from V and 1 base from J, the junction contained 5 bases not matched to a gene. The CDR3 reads CASSWDRTRNTEAFF. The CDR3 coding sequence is TGTGCCAGCAGCTGGGACAGGACCAGGAACACTGAAGCTTTCTTT.

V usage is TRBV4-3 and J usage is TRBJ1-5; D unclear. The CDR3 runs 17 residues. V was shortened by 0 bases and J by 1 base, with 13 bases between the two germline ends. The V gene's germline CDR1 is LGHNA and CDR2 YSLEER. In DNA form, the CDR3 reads TGCGCCAGCAGCCAAGATCTCGAGGGAAAGAGCAATCAGCCCCAGCATTTT. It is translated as CASSQDLEGKSNQPQHF.

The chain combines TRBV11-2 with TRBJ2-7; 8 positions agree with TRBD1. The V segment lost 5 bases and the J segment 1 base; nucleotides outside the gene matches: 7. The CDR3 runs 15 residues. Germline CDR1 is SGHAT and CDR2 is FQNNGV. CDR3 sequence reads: CASSPKWDRSYEQYF. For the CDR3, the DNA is TGTGCCAGCAGCCCGAAGTGGGACAGGTCCTACGAGCAGTACTTC.

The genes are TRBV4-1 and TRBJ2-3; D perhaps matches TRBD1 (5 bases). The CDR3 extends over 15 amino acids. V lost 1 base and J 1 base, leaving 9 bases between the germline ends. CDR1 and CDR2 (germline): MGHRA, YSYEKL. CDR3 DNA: TGCGCCAGCAGCCAAGCCCAGGGTCGCACAGATACGCAGTATTTT. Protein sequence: CASSQAQGRTDTQYF.

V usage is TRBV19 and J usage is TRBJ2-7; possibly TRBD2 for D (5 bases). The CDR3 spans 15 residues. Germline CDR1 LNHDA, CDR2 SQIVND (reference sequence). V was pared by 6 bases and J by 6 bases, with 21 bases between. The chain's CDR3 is CASSPPGSLKREQYF. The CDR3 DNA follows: TGTGCCAGTAGCCCCCCGGGAAGCCTGAAGCGCGAGCAGTACTTC. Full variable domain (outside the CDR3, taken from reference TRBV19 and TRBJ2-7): DGGITQSPKYLFRKEGQNVTLSCEQNLNHDAMYWYRQDPGQGLRLIYYSQIVNDFQKGDIAEGYSVSREKKESFPLTVTSAQKNPTAFYLCASSPPGSLKREQYFGPGTRLTVT.

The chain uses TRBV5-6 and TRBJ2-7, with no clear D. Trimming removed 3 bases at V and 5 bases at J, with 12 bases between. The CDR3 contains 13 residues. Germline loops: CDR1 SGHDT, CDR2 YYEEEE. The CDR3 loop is CASSSGDENEQYF. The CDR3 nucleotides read TGTGCCAGCAGCTCGGGTGACGAAAACGAGCAGTACTTC.

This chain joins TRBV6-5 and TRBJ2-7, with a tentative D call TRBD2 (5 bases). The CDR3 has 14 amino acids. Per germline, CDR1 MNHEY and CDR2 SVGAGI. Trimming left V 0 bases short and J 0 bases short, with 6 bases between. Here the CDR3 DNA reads TGTGCCAGCAGTTACTCGGGGAGCTCCTACGAGCAGTACTTC. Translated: CASSYSGSSYEQYF.

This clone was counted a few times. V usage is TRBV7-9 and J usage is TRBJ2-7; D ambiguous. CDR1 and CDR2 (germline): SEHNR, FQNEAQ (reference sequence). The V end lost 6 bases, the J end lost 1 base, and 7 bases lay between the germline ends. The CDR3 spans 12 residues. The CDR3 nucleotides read TGTGCCAGCAGATCCGGGTCCTACGAGCAGTACTTC. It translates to CASRSGSYEQYF.

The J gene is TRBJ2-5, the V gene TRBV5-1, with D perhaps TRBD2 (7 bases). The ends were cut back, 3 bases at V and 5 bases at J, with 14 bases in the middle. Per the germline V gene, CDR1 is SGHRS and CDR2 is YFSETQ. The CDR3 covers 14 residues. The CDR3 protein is CASSSRGGIETQYF. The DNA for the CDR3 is TGCGCCAGCAGCTCGAGGGGGGGAATTGAGACCCAGTACTTC.

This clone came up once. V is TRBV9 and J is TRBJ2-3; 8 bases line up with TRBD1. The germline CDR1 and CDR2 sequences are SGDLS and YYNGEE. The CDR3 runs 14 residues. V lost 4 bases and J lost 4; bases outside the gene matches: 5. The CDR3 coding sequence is TGTGCCAGCAGCTTGGACAGGGCCCCAGATACGCAGTATTTT. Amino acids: CASSLDRAPDTQYF.

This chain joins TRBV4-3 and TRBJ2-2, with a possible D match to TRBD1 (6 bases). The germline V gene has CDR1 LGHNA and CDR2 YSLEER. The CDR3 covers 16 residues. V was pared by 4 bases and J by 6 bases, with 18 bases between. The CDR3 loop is CASSPIPWGRAGELFF. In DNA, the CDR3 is TGCGCCAGCAGCCCTATTCCTTGGGGGCGGGCCGGGGAGCTGTTTTTT.

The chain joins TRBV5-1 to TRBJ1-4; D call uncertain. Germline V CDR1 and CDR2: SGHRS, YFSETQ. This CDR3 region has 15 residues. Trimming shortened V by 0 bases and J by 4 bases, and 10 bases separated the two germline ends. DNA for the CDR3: TGCGCCAGCAGCTTGGCGATCTCTATTAATGAAAAACTGTTTTTT. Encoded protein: CASSLAISINEKLFF.

The CDR3 loop reads CASRSPMDTINQPQHF. CDR3 nucleotide sequence: TGTGCCAGCAGATCACCCATGGACACGATAAATCAGCCCCAGCATTTT. The genes are TRBV2 and TRBJ1-5; maybe TRBD1 (5 bases). Trimming removed 6 bases from V and 4 bases from J, with 19 bases in between. Germline assignment: CDR1 SNHLY and CDR2 FYNNEI. The CDR3 is 16 amino acids. The full variable domain, rest sourced from reference TRBV2 and TRBJ1-5, is EPEVTQTPSHQVTQMGQEVILRCVPISNHLYFYWYRQILGQKVEFLVSFYNNEISEKSEIFDDQFSVERPDGSNFTLKIRSTKLEDSAMYFCASRSPMDTINQPQHFGDGTRLSIL.

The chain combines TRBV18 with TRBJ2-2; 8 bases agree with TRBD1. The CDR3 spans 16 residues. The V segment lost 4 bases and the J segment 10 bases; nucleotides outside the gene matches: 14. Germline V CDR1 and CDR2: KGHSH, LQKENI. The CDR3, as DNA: TGTGCCAGCTCACTAAGTACAGGGGGAAGTGTCGCGGAGCTGTTTTTT. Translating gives CASSLSTGGSVAELFF.

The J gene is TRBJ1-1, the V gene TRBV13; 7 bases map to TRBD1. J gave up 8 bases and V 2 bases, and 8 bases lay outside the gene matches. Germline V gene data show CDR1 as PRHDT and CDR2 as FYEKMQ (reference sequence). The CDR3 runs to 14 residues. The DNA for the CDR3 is TGTGCCAGCAGCTTATGGACAGGTCGAGGGGAAGCTTTCTTT. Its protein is CASSLWTGRGEAFF.

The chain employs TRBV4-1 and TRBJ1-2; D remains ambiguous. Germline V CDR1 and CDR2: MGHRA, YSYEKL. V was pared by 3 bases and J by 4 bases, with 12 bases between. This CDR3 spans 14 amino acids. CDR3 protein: CASSHKTAFYGYTF. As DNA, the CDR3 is TGCGCCAGCAGCCATAAAACAGCATTCTATGGCTACACCTTC.

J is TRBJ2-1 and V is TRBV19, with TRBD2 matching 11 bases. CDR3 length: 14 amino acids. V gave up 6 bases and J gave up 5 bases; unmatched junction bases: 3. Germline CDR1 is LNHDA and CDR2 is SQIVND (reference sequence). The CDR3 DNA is TGTGCCAGTAGCAGACTAGCGGGGAACAATGAGCAGTTCTTC. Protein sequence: CASSRLAGNNEQFF.

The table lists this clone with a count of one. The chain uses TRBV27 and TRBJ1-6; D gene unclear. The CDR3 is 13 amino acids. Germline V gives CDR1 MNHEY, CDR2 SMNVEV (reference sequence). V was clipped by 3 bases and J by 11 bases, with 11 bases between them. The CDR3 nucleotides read TGTGCCAGCAGTTTCGAGGTTCGGACACCCCTCCACTTT. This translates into CASSFEVRTPLHF.